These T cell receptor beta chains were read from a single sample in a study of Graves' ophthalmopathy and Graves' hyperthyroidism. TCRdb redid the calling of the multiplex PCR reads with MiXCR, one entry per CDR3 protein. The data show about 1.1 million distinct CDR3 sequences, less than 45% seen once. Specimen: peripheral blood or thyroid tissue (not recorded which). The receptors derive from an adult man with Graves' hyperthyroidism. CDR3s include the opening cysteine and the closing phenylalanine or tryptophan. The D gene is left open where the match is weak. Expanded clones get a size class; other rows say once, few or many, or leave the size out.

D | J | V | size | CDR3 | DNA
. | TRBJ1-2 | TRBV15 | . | CATSRGVGYTF | TGTGCCACCAGCAGGGGAGTCGGCTACACCTTC
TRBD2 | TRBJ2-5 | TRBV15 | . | CATSRVRLAGDGTQYF | TGTGCCACCAGCAGAGTCCGACTAGCGGGGGACGGGACCCAGTACTTC
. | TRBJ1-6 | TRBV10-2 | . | CASSGAGSGSPLHF | TGCGCCAGCAGTGGGGCAGGGTCGGGTTCACCCCTCCACTTT
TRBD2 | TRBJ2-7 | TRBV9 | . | CASSRGLAGGPQYF | TGTGCCAGCAGCCGGGGACTAGCGGGAGGGCCGCAGTACTTC
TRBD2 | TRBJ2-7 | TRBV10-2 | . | CASSAGLAGYPYEQYF | TGCGCCAGCAGTGCCGGACTAGCGGGATATCCCTACGAGCAGTACTTC
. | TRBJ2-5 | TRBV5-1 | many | CASSKISREYQETQYF | TGCGCCAGCAGCAAGATAAGCAGGGAGTACCAAGAGACCCAGTACTTC
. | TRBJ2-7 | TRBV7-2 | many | CASSQAFYEQYF | TGTGCCAGCAGCCAAGCATTCTACGAGCAGTACTTC
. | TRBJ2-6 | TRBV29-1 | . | CSLLAGAGANVLTF | TGCAGCTTGTTGGCAGGGGCTGGGGCCAACGTCCTGACTTTC
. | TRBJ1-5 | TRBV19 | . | CASKTQGYQPQHF | TGTGCCAGTAAAACCCAGGGGTATCAGCCCCAGCATTTT
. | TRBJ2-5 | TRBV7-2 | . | CASSLVGAVQETQYF | TGTGCCAGCAGCTTAGTCGGGGCGGTTCAAGAGACCCAGTACTTC
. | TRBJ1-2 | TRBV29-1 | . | CSGAGANYGYTF | TGCAGCGGTGCTGGGGCTAACTATGGCTACACCTTC
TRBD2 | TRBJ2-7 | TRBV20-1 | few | CSAPHSGRGTYEQYF | TGCAGTGCTCCCCATAGCGGGAGAGGAACCTACGAGCAGTACTTC
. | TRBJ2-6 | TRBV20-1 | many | CSARTTGRSSGANVLTF | TGCAGTGCTAGAACGACAGGAAGGAGCTCTGGGGCCAACGTCCTGACTTTC
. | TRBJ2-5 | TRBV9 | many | CASNLGDSQETQYF | TGTGCCAGCAACCTCGGAGACAGTCAAGAGACCCAGTACTTC
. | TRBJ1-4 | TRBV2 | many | CASSRTGSEEKLFF | TGTGCCAGCAGCCGTACAGGGTCAGAGGAAAAACTGTTTTTT
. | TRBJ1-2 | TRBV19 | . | CASSTPRLQDSYGYTF | TGTGCCAGTAGTACCCCCCGTTTACAGGACTCCTATGGCTACACCTTC
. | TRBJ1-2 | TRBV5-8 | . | CASSQGHVGDGYTF | TGTGCCAGCAGCCAAGGACACGTGGGCGATGGCTACACCTTC
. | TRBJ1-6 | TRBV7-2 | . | CASRLGQWYNSPLHF | TGTGCCAGCAGATTAGGGCAGTGGTATAATTCACCCCTCCACTTT
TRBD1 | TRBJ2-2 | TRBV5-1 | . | CASSSGTGGSGELFF | TGCGCCAGCAGCTCCGGGACAGGGGGGTCCGGGGAGCTGTTTTTT
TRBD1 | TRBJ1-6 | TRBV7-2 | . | CASSLVAGTDNSPLHF | TGTGCCAGCAGCTTAGTGGCGGGGACAGATAATTCACCCCTCCACTTT
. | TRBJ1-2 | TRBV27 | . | CASSLGARSNGYTF | TGTGCCAGCAGTTTGGGGGCCCGGAGTAATGGCTACACCTTC